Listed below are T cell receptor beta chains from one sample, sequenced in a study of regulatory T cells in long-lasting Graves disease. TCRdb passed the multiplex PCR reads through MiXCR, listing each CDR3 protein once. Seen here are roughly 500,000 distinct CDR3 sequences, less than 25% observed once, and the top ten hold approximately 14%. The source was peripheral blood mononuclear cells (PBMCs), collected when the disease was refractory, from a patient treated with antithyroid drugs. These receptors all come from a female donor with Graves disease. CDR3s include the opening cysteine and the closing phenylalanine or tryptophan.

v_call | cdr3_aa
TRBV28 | CASSSKRGGETQYF
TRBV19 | CASSPGLDTEAFF
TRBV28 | CASSLRQEGDGYTF
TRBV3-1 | CASSQLSDRGQTEAFF
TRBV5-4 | CASSLGGGLAKNIQYF
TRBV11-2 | CASSLAGVTLHF
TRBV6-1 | CASKHQGNTEAFF
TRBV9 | CASSSYSTGRNEQFF
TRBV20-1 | CSARDRRATSESSYEQYF
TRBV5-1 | CASSRQGDMDTEAFF
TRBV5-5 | CASSRRGELGQPQHF
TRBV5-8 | CASSFSGERGETQYF
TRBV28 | CASSLTAGYGYTF
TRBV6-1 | CASRRGDAKTQYF
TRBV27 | CASSLSPTGRDTQYF
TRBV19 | CASSRNMAAGGETQYF
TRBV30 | CAWSGDPTEAFF
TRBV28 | CASSLPDYGYTF
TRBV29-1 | CSGGGARAEAFF
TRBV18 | CASSQGTGELFF
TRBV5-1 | CASSWRGTGPTGELFF
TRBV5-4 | CASSLGVREQFF
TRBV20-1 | CSAGQEAAGELFF
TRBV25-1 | CASTGQKDNSPLHF
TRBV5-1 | CASSLAYGGPGTDEQYF
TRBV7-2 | CASSLVLAGVNIQYF